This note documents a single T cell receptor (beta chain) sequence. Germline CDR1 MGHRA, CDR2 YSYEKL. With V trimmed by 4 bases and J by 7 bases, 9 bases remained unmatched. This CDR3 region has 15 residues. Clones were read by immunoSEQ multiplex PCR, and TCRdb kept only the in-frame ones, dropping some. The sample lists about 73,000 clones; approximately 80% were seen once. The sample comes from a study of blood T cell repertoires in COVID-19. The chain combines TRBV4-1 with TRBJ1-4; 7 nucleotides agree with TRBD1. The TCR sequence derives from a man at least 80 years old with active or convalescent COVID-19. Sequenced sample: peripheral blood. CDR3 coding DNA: TGCGCCAGCAGCCGTCGACAGGGAACTTTTGAAAAACTGTTTTTT. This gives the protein CASSRRQGTFEKLFF.